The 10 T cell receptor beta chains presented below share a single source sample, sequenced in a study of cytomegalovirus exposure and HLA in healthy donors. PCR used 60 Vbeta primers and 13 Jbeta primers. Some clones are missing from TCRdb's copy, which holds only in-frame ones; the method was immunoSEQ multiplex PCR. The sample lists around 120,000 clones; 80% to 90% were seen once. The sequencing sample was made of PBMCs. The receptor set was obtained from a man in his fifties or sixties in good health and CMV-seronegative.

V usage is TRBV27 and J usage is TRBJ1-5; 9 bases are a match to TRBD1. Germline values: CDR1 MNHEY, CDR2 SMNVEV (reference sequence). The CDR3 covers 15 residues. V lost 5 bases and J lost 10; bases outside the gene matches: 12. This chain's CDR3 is CASSPRTGADSPQHF. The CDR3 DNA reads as TGTGCCAGCAGTCCCCGGACAGGGGCGGATTCACCCCAGCATTTT.

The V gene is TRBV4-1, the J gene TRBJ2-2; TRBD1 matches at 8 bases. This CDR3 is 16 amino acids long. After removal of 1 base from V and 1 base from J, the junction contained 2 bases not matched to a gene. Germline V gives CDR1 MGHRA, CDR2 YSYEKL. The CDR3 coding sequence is TGCGCCAGCAGCCAAGCCGGGACAGGGAACACCGGGGAGCTGTTTTTT. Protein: CASSQAGTGNTGELFF.

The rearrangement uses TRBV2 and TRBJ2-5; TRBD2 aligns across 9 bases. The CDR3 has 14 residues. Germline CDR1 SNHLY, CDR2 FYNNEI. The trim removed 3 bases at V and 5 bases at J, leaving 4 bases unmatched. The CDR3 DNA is TGTGCCAGCAGTGACCTAGCGGGGTTCGAGACCCAGTACTTC. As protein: CASSDLAGFETQYF.

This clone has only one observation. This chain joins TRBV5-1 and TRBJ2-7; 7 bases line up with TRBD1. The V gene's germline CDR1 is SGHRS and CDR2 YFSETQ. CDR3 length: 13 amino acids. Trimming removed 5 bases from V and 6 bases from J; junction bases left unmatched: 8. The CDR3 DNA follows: TGCGCCAGCAGTAGGGACAGTACGGGCGAGCAGTACTTC. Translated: CASSRDSTGEQYF. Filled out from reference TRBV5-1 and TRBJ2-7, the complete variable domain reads KAGVTQTPRYLIKTRGQQVTLSCSPISGHRSVSWYQQTPGQGLQFLFEYFSETQRNKGNFPGRFSGRQFSNSRSEMNVSTLELGDSALYLCASSRDSTGEQYFGPGTRLTVT.

CDR3 region: CASSNRISYEQYF. The CDR3 bases are TGTGCCAGCAGCAACAGGATCTCCTACGAGCAGTACTTC. The V call is TRBV7-9, the J call TRBJ2-7; a possible D gene is TRBD1 (5 bases). The CDR3 is made up of 13 amino acids. V lost 5 bases to trimming and J lost 0 bases, with 8 bases between them. Per the germline V gene, CDR1 is SEHNR and CDR2 is FQNEAQ (reference sequence).

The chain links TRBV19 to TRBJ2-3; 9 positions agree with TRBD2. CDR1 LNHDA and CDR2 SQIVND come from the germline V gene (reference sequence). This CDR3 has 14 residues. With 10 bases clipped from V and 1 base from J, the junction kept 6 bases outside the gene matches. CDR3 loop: CATRIAGGTDTQYF. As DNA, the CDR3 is TGTGCCACCAGAATAGCGGGGGGCACAGATACGCAGTATTTT.

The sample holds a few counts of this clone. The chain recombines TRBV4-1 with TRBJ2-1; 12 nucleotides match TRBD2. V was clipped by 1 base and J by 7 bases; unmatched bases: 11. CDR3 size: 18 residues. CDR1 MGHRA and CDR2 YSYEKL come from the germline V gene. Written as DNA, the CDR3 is TGCGCCAGCAGCCAAGGGCTCCTCCTAGCGGGGGGGAGTAATGAGCAGTTCTTC. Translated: CASSQGLLLAGGSNEQFF.

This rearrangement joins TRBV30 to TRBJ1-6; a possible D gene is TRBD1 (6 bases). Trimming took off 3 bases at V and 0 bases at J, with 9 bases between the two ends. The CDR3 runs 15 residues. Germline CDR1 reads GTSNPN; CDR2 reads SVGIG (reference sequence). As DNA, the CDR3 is TGTGCCTGGAGGGGGGCGAGCTCCTATAATTCACCCCTCCACTTT. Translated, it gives CAWRGASSYNSPLHF. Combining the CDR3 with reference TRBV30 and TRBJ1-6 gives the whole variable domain SQTIHQWPATLVQPVGSPLSLECTVEGTSNPNLYWYRQAAGRGLQLLFYSVGIGQISSEVPQNLSASRPQDRQFILSSKKLLLSDSGFYLCAWRGASSYNSPLHFGNGTRLTVT.

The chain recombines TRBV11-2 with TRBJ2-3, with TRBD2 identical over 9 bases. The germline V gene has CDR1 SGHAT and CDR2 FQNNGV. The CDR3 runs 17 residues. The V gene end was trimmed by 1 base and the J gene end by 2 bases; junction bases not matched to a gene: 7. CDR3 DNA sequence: TGTGCCAGCAGCTTAGGTCCAGCGGGGGGCCTCACAGATACGCAGTATTTT. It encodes CASSLGPAGGLTDTQYF.

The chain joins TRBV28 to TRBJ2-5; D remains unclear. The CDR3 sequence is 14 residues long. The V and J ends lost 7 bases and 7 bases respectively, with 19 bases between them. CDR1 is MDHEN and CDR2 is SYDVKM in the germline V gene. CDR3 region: CASKVGPTKGTQYF. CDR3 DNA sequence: TGTGCCAGCAAGGTGGGCCCTACCAAAGGGACCCAGTACTTC.